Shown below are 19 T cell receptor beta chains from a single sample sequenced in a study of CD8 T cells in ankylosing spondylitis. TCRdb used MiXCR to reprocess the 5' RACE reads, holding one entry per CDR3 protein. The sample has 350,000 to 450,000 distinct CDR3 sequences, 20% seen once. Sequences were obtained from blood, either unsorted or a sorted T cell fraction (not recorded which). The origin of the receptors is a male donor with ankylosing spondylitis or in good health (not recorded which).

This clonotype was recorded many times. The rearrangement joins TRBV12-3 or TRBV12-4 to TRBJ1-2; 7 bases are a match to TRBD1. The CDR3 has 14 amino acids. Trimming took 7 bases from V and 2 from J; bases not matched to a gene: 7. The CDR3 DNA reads TGTGCCAGCATCAAAGGGGGCAGCAACTATGGCTACACCTTC. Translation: CASIKGGSNYGYTF.

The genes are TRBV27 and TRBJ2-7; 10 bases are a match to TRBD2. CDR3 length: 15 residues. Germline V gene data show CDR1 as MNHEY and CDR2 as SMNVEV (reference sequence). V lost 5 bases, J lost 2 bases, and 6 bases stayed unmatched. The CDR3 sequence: CASSTPSGGAYEQYF. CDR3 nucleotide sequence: TGTGCCAGCAGTACCCCCAGCGGGGGGGCCTACGAGCAGTACTTC.

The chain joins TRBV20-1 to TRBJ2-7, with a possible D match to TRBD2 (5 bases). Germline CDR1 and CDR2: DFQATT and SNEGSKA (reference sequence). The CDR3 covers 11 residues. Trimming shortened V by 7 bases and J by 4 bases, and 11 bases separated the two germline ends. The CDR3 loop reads CSVPRGYEQYF. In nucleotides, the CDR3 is TGCAGTGTCCCCCGGGGTTACGAGCAGTACTTC.

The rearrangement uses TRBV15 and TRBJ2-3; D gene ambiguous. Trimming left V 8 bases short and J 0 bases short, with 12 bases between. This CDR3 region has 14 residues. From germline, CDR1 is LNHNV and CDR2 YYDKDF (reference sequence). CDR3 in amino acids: CATQQASSTDTQYF. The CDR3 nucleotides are TGTGCCACCCAGCAGGCCAGTAGCACAGATACGCAGTATTTT.

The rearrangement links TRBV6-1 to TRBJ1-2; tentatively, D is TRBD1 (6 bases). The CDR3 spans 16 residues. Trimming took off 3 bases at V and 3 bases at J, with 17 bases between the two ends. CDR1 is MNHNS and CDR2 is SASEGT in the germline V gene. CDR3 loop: CASSDARRQVYYGYTF. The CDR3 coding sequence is TGTGCCAGCAGTGATGCCCGACGACAGGTTTACTATGGCTACACCTTC.

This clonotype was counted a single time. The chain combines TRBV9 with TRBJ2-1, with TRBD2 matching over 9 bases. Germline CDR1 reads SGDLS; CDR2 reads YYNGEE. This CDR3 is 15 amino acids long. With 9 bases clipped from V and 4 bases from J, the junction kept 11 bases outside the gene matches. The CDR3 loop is CATRPPSGVYNEQFF. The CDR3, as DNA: TGTGCCACCCGTCCGCCTAGCGGGGTGTACAATGAGCAGTTCTTC. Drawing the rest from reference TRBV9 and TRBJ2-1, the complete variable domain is DSGVTQTPKHLITATGQRVTLRCSPRSGDLSVYWYQQSLDQGLQFLIQYYNGEERAKGNILERFSAQQFPDLHSELNLSSLELGDSALYFCATRPPSGVYNEQFFGPGTRLTVL.

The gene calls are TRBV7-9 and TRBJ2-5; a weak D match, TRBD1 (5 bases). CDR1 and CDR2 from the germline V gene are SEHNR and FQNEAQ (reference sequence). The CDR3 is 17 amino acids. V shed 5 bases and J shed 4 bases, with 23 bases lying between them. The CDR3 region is CASSPKPGRGHRETQYF. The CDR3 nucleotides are TGTGCCAGCAGCCCGAAGCCAGGGCGCGGTCATCGAGAGACCCAGTACTTC.

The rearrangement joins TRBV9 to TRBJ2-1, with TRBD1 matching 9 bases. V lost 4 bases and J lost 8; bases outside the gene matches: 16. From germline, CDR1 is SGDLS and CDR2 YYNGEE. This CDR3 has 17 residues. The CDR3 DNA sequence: TGTGCCAGCAGCCCCCGACCCGGGACAGGGAGTTCCGATGAGCAGTTCTTC. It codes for CASSPRPGTGSSDEQFF.

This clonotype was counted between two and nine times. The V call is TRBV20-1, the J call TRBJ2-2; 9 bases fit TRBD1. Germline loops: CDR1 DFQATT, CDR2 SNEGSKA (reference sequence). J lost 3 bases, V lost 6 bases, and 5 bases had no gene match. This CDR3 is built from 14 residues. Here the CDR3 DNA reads TGCAGTGCGCCCGGGACAGGGCACACCGGGGAGCTGTTTTTT. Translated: CSAPGTGHTGELFF.

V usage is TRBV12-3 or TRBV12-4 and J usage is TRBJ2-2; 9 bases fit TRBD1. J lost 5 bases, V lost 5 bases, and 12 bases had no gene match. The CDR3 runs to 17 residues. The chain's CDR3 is CASSLDRGAIQTGELFF. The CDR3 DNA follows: TGTGCCAGCAGTCTCGACAGGGGGGCTATTCAAACCGGGGAGCTGTTTTTT.

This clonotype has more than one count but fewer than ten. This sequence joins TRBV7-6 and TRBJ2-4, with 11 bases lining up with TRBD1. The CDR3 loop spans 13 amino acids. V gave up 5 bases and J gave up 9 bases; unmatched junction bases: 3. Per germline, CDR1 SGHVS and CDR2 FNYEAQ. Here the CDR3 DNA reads TGTGCCAGCAGCACCGGGACAGGGGGCATTCAGTACTTC. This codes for CASSTGTGGIQYF. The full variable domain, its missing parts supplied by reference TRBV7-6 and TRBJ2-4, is GAGVSQSPRYKVTKRGQDVALRCDPISGHVSLYWYRQALGQGPEFLTYFNYEAQQDKSGLPNDRFSAERPEGSISTLTIQRTEQRDSAMYRCASSTGTGGIQYFGAGTRLSVL.

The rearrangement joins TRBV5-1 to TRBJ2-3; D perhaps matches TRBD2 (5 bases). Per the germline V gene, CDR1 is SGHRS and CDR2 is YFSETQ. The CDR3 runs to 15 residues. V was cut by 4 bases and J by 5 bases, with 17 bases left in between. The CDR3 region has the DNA TGCGCCAGCAGCCCTTTGGGCCCGGCGGGAGATACGCAGTATTTT. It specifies CASSPLGPAGDTQYF. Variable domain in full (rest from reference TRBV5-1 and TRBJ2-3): KAGVTQTPRYLIKTRGQQVTLSCSPISGHRSVSWYQQTPGQGLQFLFEYFSETQRNKGNFPGRFSGRQFSNSRSEMNVSTLELGDSALYLCASSPLGPAGDTQYFGPGTRLTVL.

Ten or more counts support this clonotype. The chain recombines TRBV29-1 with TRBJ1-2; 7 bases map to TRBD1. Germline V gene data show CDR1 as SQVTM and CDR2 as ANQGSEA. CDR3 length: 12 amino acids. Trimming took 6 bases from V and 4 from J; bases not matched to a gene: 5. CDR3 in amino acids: CSVKGQLYGYTF. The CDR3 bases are TGCAGCGTAAAGGGACAGCTCTATGGCTACACCTTC.

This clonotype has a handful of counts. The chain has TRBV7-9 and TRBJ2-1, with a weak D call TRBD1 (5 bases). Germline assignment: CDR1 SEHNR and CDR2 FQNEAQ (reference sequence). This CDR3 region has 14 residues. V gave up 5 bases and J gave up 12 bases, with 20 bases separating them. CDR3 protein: CASSTGSNGRGQFF. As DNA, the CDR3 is TGTGCCAGCAGCACCGGGTCCAACGGTAGGGGGCAGTTCTTC.

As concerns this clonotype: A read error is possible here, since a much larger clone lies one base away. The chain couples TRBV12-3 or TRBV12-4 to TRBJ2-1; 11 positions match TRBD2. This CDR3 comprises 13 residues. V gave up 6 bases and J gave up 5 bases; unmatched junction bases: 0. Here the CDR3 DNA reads TGTGCCAGCAGGGGACTAGCGGACAATGAGCAGTTCTTC. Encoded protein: CASRGLADNEQFF.

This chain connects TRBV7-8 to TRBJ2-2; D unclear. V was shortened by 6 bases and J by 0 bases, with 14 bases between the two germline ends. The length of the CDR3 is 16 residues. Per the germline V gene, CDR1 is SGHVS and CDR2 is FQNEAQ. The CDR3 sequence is CASSSSGQPNTGELFF. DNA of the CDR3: TGTGCCAGCAGTTCTTCCGGGCAGCCGAACACCGGGGAGCTGTTTTTT.

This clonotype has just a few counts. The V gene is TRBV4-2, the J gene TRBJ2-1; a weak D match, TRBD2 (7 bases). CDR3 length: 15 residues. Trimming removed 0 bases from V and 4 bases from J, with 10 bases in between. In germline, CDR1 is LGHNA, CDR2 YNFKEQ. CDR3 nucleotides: TGTGCCAGCAGCCAAGATGGGGGGGCATACAATGAGCAGTTCTTC. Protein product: CASSQDGGAYNEQFF.

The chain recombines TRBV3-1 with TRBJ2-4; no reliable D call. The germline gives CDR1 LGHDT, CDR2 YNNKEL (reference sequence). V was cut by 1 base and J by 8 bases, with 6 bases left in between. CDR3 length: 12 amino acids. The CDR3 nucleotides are TGTGCCAGCAGCCAAGTCGGAGACATTCAGTACTTC. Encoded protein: CASSQVGDIQYF.

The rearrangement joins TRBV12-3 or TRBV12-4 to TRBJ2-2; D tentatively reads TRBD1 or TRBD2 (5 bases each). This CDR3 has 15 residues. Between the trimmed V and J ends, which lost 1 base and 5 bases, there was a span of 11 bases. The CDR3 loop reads CASSLDPGPTGELFF. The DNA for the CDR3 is TGTGCCAGCAGTTTAGATCCGGGGCCTACCGGGGAGCTGTTTTTT.